This TCR beta chain was documented in a study of blood T cells in healthy people across ages. A second PCR of about 7 to 12 cycles used a sample-barcoded 5' primer and a J-beta primer mix. TCRdb called the 5' RACE reads again in MiXCR, with one record for every CDR3 protein. The data hold about 650,000 distinct CDR3 sequences, with roughly 30% observed a single time. This clonotype was observed many times. Its antigen is currently unknown. Isolating PBMCs gave at least 6 million of these cells per sample. Study observations and caveats: Naive CD4+ cells and diversity were both higher in long-lived donors than in aged donors. Unknown donor CMV status possibly confounded expanded clonotype changes.

CDR3 length equals 14 residues. V was cut by 6 bases and J by 6 bases, with 17 bases left in between. CDR1 is SGHTA, CDR2 FQGTGA, per germline. This TCR came from a woman aged 80 or over in good health. Material for sequencing was blood. This chain joins TRBV7-3 and TRBJ2-5, with D unclear. CDR3 in DNA: TGTGCCAGCAGTTTATCCGGTACCTCTAAGACCCAGTACTTC. This encodes CASSLSGTSKTQYF.